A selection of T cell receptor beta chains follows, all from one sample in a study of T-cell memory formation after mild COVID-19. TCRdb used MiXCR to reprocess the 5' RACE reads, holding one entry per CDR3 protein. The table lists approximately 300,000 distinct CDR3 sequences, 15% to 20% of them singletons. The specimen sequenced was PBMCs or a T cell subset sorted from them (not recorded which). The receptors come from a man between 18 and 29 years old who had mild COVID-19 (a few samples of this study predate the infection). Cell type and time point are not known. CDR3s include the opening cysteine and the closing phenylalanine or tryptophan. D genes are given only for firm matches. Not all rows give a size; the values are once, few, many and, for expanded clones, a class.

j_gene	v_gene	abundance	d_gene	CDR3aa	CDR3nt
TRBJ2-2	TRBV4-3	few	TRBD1	CASSQQQGVTGELFF	TGCGCCAGCAGCCAACAACAGGGGGTGACCGGGGAGCTGTTTTTT
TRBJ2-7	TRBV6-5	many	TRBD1	CASSYSSGTGNAYEQYF	TGTGCCAGCAGTTACTCATCCGGGACAGGGAACGCCTACGAGCAGTACTTC
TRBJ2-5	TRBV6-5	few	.	CASSYVGTQYF	TGTGCCAGCAGTTACGTAGGGACCCAGTACTTC
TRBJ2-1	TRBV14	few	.	CASSQTQRLNEQFF	TGTGCCAGCAGCCAAACGCAGCGACTCAATGAGCAGTTCTTC
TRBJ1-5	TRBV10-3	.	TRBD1	CATGTGGNQPQHF	TGTGCCACGGGGACAGGGGGAAACCAGCCCCAGCATTTT
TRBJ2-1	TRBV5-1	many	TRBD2	CASSLTGGHYNEQFF	TGCGCCAGCAGCTTGACGGGGGGGCATTACAATGAGCAGTTCTTC
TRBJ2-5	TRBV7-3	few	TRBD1	CASTGQGSETQYF	TGTGCCAGCACCGGACAGGGTTCAGAGACCCAGTACTTC
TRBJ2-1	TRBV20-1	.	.	CSALGAEGYNEQFF	TGCAGTGCCCTGGGCGCCGAGGGCTACAATGAGCAGTTCTTC
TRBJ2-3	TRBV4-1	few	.	CASSQGTLDTDTQYF	TGCGCCAGCAGCCAAGGGACTTTGGACACAGATACGCAGTATTTT
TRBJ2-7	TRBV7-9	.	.	CASSPPRDEQYF	TGTGCCAGCAGCCCTCCCCGGGACGAGCAGTACTTC
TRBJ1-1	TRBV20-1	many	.	CSARSPVMNTEAFF	TGCAGTGCTAGAAGTCCAGTCATGAACACTGAAGCTTTCTTT
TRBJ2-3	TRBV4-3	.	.	CASHSGGPTDTQYF	TGCGCCAGCCATTCGGGGGGCCCCACAGATACGCAGTATTTT
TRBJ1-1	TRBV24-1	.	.	CATSDGRQPKNTEAFF	TGTGCCACCAGTGATGGGAGACAGCCCAAGAACACTGAAGCTTTCTTT
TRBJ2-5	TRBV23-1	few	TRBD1	CASINPDRPYQETQYF	TGCGCCAGCATTAACCCGGACAGGCCGTACCAAGAGACCCAGTACTTC
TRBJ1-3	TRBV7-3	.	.	CASSLTGSSSGNTIYF	TGTGCCAGCAGCTTAACTGGATCTAGCTCTGGAAACACCATATATTTT
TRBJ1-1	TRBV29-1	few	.	CSVEDLGNTEAFF	TGCAGCGTTGAAGATCTCGGAAACACTGAAGCTTTCTTT
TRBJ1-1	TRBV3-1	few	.	CASSQLSRPEAFF	TGTGCCAGCAGCCAATTATCACGACCTGAAGCTTTCTTT
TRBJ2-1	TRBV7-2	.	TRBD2	CASSPGPSGYNEQFF	TGTGCCAGCAGCCCAGGACCTAGCGGGTACAATGAGCAGTTCTTC
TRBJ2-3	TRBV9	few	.	CASSVGVRDTQYF	TGTGCCAGCAGCGTAGGGGTAAGAGATACGCAGTATTTT
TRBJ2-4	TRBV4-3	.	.	CASSQDVSARNTLAKNIQYF	TGCGCCAGCAGCCAAGATGTCTCGGCAAGGAATACCCTAGCCAAAAACATTCAGTACTTC
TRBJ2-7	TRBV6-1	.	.	CASSQTGFEQYF	TGTGCCAGCAGCCAAACAGGGTTCGAGCAGTACTTC
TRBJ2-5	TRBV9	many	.	CASSSSSRQETQYF	TGTGCCAGCAGTTCCTCGTCGCGTCAAGAGACCCAGTACTTC
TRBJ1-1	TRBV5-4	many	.	CASSLGENTEAFF	TGTGCCAGCAGCTTAGGAGAGAACACTGAAGCTTTCTTT
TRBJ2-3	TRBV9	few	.	CASSVVGGAGDTQYF	TGTGCCAGCAGCGTAGTGGGGGGGGCCGGAGATACGCAGTATTTT
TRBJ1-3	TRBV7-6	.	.	CASSYTGDTIYF	TGTGCCAGCAGTTACACAGGCGACACCATATATTTT
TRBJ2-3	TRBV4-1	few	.	CASSQESPQGSGGTQYF	TGCGCCAGCAGCCAAGAAAGCCCCCAGGGGTCAGGCGGTACGCAGTATTTT
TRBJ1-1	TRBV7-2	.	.	CASRETGRLNTEAFF	TGTGCCAGCCGGGAAACAGGGCGCCTGAACACTGAAGCTTTCTTT
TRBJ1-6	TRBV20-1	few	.	CSARVPHKLSPLHF	TGCAGTGCTAGAGTCCCACACAAGCTTTCACCCCTCCACTTT
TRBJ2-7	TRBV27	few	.	CASSAGTAYYEQYF	TGTGCCAGCAGCGCAGGGACCGCATACTACGAGCAGTACTTC
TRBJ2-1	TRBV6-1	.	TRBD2	CASSEGGGGANNEQFF	TGTGCCAGCAGTGAAGGAGGCGGGGGGGCGAACAATGAGCAGTTCTTC
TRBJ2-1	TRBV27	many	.	CASSLKWAANEQFF	TGTGCCAGCAGTTTGAAGTGGGCGGCGAATGAGCAGTTCTTC
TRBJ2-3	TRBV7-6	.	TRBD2	CASSHGLAGGYTDTQYF	TGTGCCAGCAGTCATGGACTAGCGGGGGGGTATACAGATACGCAGTATTTT
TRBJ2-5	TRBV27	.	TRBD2	CASSSFIGGGETQYF	TGTGCCAGCAGTTCTTTTATTGGCGGGGGTGAGACCCAGTACTTC
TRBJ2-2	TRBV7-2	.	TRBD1	CASSGRGLSTGELFF	TGTGCCAGCAGCGGCAGGGGGCTGAGCACCGGGGAGCTGTTTTTT
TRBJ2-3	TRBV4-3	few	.	CASSQDFWEGTDTQYF	TGCGCCAGCAGCCAAGATTTCTGGGAAGGCACAGATACGCAGTATTTT
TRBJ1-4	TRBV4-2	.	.	CASSQDTGRKLFF	TGTGCCAGCAGCCAAGATACAGGGAGAAAACTGTTTTTT
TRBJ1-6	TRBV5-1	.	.	CASSLVPGGPYNSPLHF	TGCGCCAGCAGCTTGGTGCCGGGGGGACCCTATAATTCACCCCTCCACTTT
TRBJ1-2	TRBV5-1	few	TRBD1	CASSPSGQEGLGYTF	TGCGCCAGCAGCCCCTCGGGACAGGAGGGACTGGGCTACACCTTC
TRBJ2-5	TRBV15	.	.	CATSRMTVNQETQYF	TGTGCCACCAGCCGGATGACAGTTAACCAAGAGACCCAGTACTTC